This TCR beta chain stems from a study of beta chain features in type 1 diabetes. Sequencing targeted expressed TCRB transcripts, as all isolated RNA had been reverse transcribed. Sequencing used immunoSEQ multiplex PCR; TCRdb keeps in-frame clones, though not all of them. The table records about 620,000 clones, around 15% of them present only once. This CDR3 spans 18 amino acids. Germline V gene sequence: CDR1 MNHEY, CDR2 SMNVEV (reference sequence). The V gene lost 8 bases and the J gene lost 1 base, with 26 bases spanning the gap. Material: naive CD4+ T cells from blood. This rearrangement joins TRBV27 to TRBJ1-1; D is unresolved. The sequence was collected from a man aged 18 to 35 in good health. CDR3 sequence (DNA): TGTGCCAGCGTCCGATTATCGAGGAGAATGGCCCAGAACACTGAAGCTTTCTTT. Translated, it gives CASVRLSRRMAQNTEAFF.